These 20 T cell receptor beta chains came from one sample sequenced in a study of cytomegalovirus exposure and HLA in healthy donors. Some clones are missing from TCRdb's copy, which holds only in-frame ones; the method was immunoSEQ multiplex PCR. The top ten hold about 4.1% of the sample, which has some 65,000 clones, 85% to 95% seen once. The sequenced material came from PBMCs. The receptor source for this set is a young man in good health and CMV-seropositive.

V gene TRBV4-1 combines with J gene TRBJ1-2; TRBD1 aligns across 7 bases. This CDR3 spans 19 amino acids. CDR1 is MGHRA and CDR2 is YSYEKL in the germline V gene. The ends lost 0 bases at V and 3 bases at J; junction bases unmatched: 16. The CDR3, as DNA: TGCGCCAGCAGCCAAGAATACCCCGGCGGCGTCAGGGGGGACTATGGCTACACCTTC. Protein sequence: CASSQEYPGGVRGDYGYTF.

This rearrangement joins TRBV28 to TRBJ2-3; maybe TRBD2 (6 bases). The CDR3 sequence is 18 residues long. Germline assignment: CDR1 MDHEN and CDR2 SYDVKM. The ends were cut back, 7 bases at V and 4 bases at J, with 27 bases in the middle. The chain's CDR3 is CASKILGASSGGADTQYF. The CDR3 DNA reads as TGTGCCAGCAAAATCCTCGGTGCCAGCAGTGGAGGGGCAGATACGCAGTATTTT.

This chain uses TRBV6-1 with TRBJ2-2, with 8 bases fitting TRBD2. Germline values: CDR1 MNHNS, CDR2 SASEGT. Trimming removed 1 base from V and 4 bases from J; junction bases left unmatched: 8. The CDR3 extends over 17 amino acids. CDR3 bases: TGTGCCAGCAGTGAAGTGCCTGGACTAGCTCGCACCGGGGAGCTGTTTTTT. Its protein is CASSEVPGLARTGELFF.

V and J are TRBV10-3 and TRBJ1-1; 9 bases agree with TRBD1. The CDR3 contains 16 residues. CDR1 and CDR2 (germline): ENHRY, SYGVKD. Trimming at V came to 3 bases and at J to 1 base, leaving 6 bases not matched to a gene. The CDR3, as DNA: TGTGCCATCAGTGACCCGGGACAGGGAAAGAACACTGAAGCTTTCTTT. Its translation: CAISDPGQGKNTEAFF.

V and J are TRBV16 and TRBJ2-1, with 9 bases matching TRBD2. V lost 4 bases, J lost 8 bases, and 12 bases stayed unmatched. CDR1 and CDR2 from the germline V gene are KGHSY and FQNENV. CDR3 length: 16 amino acids. The CDR3 sequence is CASSPDIGGGADEQFF. Written as DNA, the CDR3 is TGTGCCAGCAGCCCGGACATTGGCGGGGGGGCCGATGAGCAGTTCTTC. The whole variable domain, remainder taken from reference TRBV16 and TRBJ2-1, is GEEVAQTPKHLVRGEGQKAKLYCAPIKGHSYVFWYQQVLKNEFKFLISFQNENVFDETGMPKERFSAKCLPNSPCSLEIQATKLEDSAVYFCASSPDIGGGADEQFFGPGTRLTVL.

The rearrangement uses TRBV27 and TRBJ2-3; TRBD2 agrees at 10 bases. This CDR3 spans 18 amino acids. The junction had 14 bases not matched to a gene; V was cut back by 6 bases and J by 2 bases. In germline, CDR1 is MNHEY, CDR2 SMNVEV (reference sequence). The CDR3 here is CASSGLAVKRMATDTQYF. CDR3 DNA: TGTGCCAGCAGCGGACTAGCGGTGAAAAGGATGGCCACAGATACGCAGTATTTT.

V is TRBV6-4 and J is TRBJ2-2; the match to TRBD2 covers 8 bases. The V gene end was trimmed by 0 bases and the J gene end by 3 bases; junction bases not matched to a gene: 6. CDR1 and CDR2 from the germline V gene are MRHNA and SNTAGT. The CDR3 spans 17 residues. The CDR3 reads CASSDSASGHHTGELFF. DNA of the CDR3: TGTGCCAGCAGTGACTCGGCTAGCGGGCATCACACCGGGGAGCTGTTTTTT.

The V and J genes are TRBV11-1 and TRBJ2-1, with 8 bases aligning to TRBD2. Germline loops: CDR1 SGHAT, CDR2 FQDESV (reference sequence). This CDR3 is 15 amino acids long. J lost 2 bases, V lost 1 base, and 1 base had no gene match. The CDR3 reads CASSLGSGAYNEQFF. The DNA for the CDR3 is TGTGCCAGCAGCTTAGGTAGCGGGGCCTACAATGAGCAGTTCTTC.

The chain carries TRBV6-1 and TRBJ1-1; D unresolved. CDR3 length equals 14 residues. Trimming took 5 bases from V and 1 from J, leaving 11 bases between them. CDR1 and CDR2 from the germline V gene are MNHNS and SASEGT. Here the CDR3 DNA reads TGTGCCAGCAGTAGGCAGATAGCGAACACTGAAGCTTTCTTT. It encodes CASSRQIANTEAFF.

This clone was seen a handful of times. Other DNA sequences of this sample code for an identical CDR3. The chain carries TRBV28 and TRBJ1-2, with 8 bases matching TRBD1. Looked up from germline, CDR1 is MDHEN and CDR2 is SYDVKM. Germline trimming cut 3 bases from V and 5 bases from J; bases unmatched to any gene: 2. The CDR3 length is 13 residues. The CDR3 nucleotides read TGTGCCAGCAGTTTGAGGACAGGGTATGGCTACACCTTC. It is translated as CASSLRTGYGYTF.

The V call is TRBV27, the J call TRBJ2-3; TRBD2 matches 10 bases. Germline V lookup: CDR1 MNHEY, CDR2 SMNVEV (reference sequence). With V trimmed by 7 bases and J by 1 base, 8 bases remained unmatched. The CDR3 is 16 residues long. The DNA for the CDR3 is TGTGCCAGCACACCGGGACTAGCGATCGGCACAGATACGCAGTATTTT. This gives the protein CASTPGLAIGTDTQYF.

This chain links TRBV6-5 with TRBJ2-7, with a tentative D call TRBD2 (5 bases). The CDR3 runs to 15 residues. In germline, CDR1 is MNHEY, CDR2 SVGAGI. V was cut by 6 bases and J by 3 bases, with 18 bases left in between. CDR3: CASRGVERNLYEQYF. As DNA, the CDR3 is TGTGCCAGCAGGGGAGTCGAGCGGAACCTCTACGAGCAGTACTTC.

V and J are TRBV28 and TRBJ1-4; no reliable D call. Germline CDR1 and CDR2: MDHEN and SYDVKM. Trimming pared 10 bases from V and 4 bases from J, leaving 4 bases between. This CDR3 contains 10 residues. Here the CDR3 reads CATYNEKLFF. The CDR3 coding sequence is TGTGCCACCTATAATGAAAAACTGTTTTTT.

The chain links TRBV9 to TRBJ2-1, with a possible D match to TRBD2 (6 bases). The germline V gene encodes CDR1 SGDLS and CDR2 YYNGEE. CDR3 length: 15 residues. V was pared by 0 bases and J by 2 bases, with 9 bases between. CDR3 nucleotides: TGTGCCAGCAGCGTAGGCGGGGATACCTACAATGAGCAGTTCTTC. Amino acid sequence: CASSVGGDTYNEQFF.

This sequence joins TRBV18 and TRBJ2-1; a weak D match, TRBD1 (6 bases). The CDR3 covers 13 residues. Between the trimmed V and J ends, which lost 4 bases and 3 bases, there was a span of 7 bases. Germline loops: CDR1 KGHSH, CDR2 LQKENI. CDR3: CASSRDNYNEQFF. Written as DNA, the CDR3 is TGTGCCAGCTCACGGGACAACTACAATGAGCAGTTCTTC.

The J gene is TRBJ2-1, the V gene TRBV5-5, with 12 bases matching TRBD2. Germline CDR1 SGHKS, CDR2 YYEKEE (reference sequence). CDR3 size: 16 residues. J lost 7 bases, V lost 2 bases, and 7 bases had no gene match. The CDR3 bases are TGTGCCAGCAGCTTAACCGGGACTAGCGGGCTAAATGAGCAGTTCTTC. This translates into CASSLTGTSGLNEQFF. Combining the CDR3 with reference TRBV5-5 and TRBJ2-1 gives the whole variable domain DAGVTQSPTHLIKTRGQQVTLRCSPISGHKSVSWYQQVLGQGPQFIFQYYEKEERGRGNFPDRFSARQFPNYSSELNVNALLLGDSALYLCASSLTGTSGLNEQFFGPGTRLTVL.

This sequence joins TRBV29-1 and TRBJ1-2; a weak D match, TRBD1 (6 bases). CDR1 is SQVTM and CDR2 is ANQGSEA in the germline V gene. V dropped 6 bases and J dropped 2 bases, with 16 bases sitting between them. This CDR3 has 14 residues. The DNA of the CDR3 is TGCAGCGTAGGAGAGACCGGGACAAACTATGGCTACACCTTC. As protein: CSVGETGTNYGYTF.

The V call is TRBV27, the J call TRBJ1-2; 7 bases align to TRBD1. J was trimmed by 4 bases and V by 4 bases; bases with no gene match: 9. CDR3 length equals 15 residues. The germline V gene encodes CDR1 MNHEY and CDR2 SMNVEV (reference sequence). The chain's CDR3 is CASSYRGGKFYGYTF. Written as DNA, the CDR3 is TGTGCCAGCAGTTATAGAGGGGGCAAATTCTATGGCTACACCTTC.

The genes are TRBV6-5 and TRBJ2-1; maybe TRBD2 (5 bases). V was shortened by 3 bases and J by 9 bases, with 18 bases between the two germline ends. CDR1 is MNHEY and CDR2 is SVGAGI in the germline V gene. The CDR3 spans 15 residues. This CDR3 reads CASSYRPPPGFEQFF. The CDR3 coding sequence is TGTGCCAGCAGTTATCGCCCCCCCCCGGGGTTTGAGCAGTTCTTC.

In DNA, the CDR3 is TGTGCCAGCAGTTCCCCCCGCGCACCTAACGGGGGGCGGCGTCAGCCCCAGCATTTT. This translates into CASSSPRAPNGGRRQPQHF. V is TRBV28 and J is TRBJ1-5, with a possible D match to TRBD1 (6 bases). Germline V CDR1 and CDR2: MDHEN, SYDVKM. V lost 4 bases and J lost 6, with 28 bases in between. This CDR3 contains 19 residues.